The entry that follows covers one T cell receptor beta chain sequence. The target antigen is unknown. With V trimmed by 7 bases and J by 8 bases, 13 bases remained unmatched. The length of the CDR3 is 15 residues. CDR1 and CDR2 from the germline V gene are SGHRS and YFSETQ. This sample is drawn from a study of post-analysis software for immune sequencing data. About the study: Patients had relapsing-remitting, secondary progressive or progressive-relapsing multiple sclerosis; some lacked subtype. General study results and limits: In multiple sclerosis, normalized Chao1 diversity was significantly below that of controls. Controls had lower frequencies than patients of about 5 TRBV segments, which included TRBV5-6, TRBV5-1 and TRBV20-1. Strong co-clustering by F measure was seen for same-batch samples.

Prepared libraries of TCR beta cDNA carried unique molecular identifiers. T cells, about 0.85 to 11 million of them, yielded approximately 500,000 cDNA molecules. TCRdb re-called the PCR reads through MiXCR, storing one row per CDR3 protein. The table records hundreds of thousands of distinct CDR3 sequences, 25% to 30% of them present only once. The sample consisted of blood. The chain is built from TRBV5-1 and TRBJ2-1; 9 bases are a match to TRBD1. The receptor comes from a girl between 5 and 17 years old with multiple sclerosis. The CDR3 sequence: CASGKWDREGDEQFF. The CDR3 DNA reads TGCGCCAGCGGGAAATGGGACAGGGAGGGAGATGAGCAGTTCTTC.